Sequencing of this TCR beta chain was carried out in a study of blood T cell repertoires in COVID-19. Across the study: From T cells, B-cell-depleted T cells, or PBMCs came the material, which was cDNA or gDNA.

Per the germline V gene, CDR1 is SQVTM and CDR2 is ANQGSEA. The CDR3 loop spans 12 amino acids. Trimming stripped 6 bases from V and 2 bases from J, with 10 bases between. TCRdb's copy holds only in-frame clones and misses some; the assay was immunoSEQ multiplex PCR. This sample has just under 90,000 clones; around nine tenths occur once, and the top ten carry approximately 1.6%. The sequenced sample was peripheral blood. This sequence originates from a man aged 60 to 69 with acute or convalescent COVID-19. This chain connects TRBV29-1 to TRBJ2-5; D is undetermined. In DNA form, the CDR3 reads TGCAGCGTCAAACCGGAGCAAGAGACCCAGTACTTC. Amino acids: CSVKPEQETQYF.